The 29 T cell receptor beta chains below all came from one sample that was sequenced in a study of shared clonotypes between healthy human individuals. The repertoire was sequenced with immunoSEQ multiplex PCR; TCRdb's copy has only in-frame clones and lacks some. Among around 2.5 million clones listed, roughly 93% were seen once. The source material was naive CD4+ T cells from PBMCs. Subset indicated: CD45RA+ positively selected. These receptors were taken from a man aged 18-30 years in good health. Some clones in this sample may be carry-over from other donors' samples.

The rearrangement links TRBV6-6 to TRBJ1-1, with TRBD1 identical over 7 bases. CDR1 and CDR2 from the germline V gene are MNHNY and SVGAGI (reference sequence). The CDR3 runs to 15 residues. J was trimmed by 5 bases and V by 6 bases; bases with no gene match: 12. CDR3 coding DNA: TGTGCCAGCAGCTACCAACAGGGGAGAGGGACTGAAGCTTTCTTT. Translated, it gives CASSYQQGRGTEAFF.

The genes are TRBV30 and TRBJ2-5, with D possibly matching TRBD1 (6 bases). Germline loops: CDR1 GTSNPN, CDR2 SVGIG (reference sequence). The V end lost 3 bases, the J end lost 2 bases, and 22 bases lay between the germline ends. The CDR3 contains 17 residues. Here the CDR3 DNA reads TGTGCCTGGAGCGGGGACCGTGGCCCAGGGGTTCAAGAGACCCAGTACTTC. This gives the protein CAWSGDRGPGVQETQYF.

The rearrangement uses TRBV7-3 and TRBJ2-1; D is possibly TRBD1 (5 bases). The V gene lost 5 bases and the J gene lost 9 bases, with 11 bases spanning the gap. This CDR3 has 12 residues. Germline V lookup: CDR1 SGHTA, CDR2 FQGTGA. CDR3 DNA: TGTGCCAGCAGCATCCAAAGGGGTGAGCAGTTCTTC. Protein: CASSIQRGEQFF.

The chain employs TRBV5-1 and TRBJ1-2; 7 bases agree with TRBD1. The CDR3 covers 15 residues. The germline V gene encodes CDR1 SGHRS and CDR2 YFSETQ. The V and J ends lost 0 bases and 4 bases, in that order; junction bases with no gene match: 6. Here the CDR3 reads CASSLAGQLTYGYTF. The CDR3 nucleotides read TGCGCCAGCAGCTTGGCGGGACAGCTTACCTATGGCTACACCTTC.

The V and J genes are TRBV14 and TRBJ2-2; TRBD1 matches at 7 bases. With 5 bases clipped from V and 3 bases from J, the junction kept 6 bases outside the gene matches. Germline lookup yields CDR1 SGHDN and CDR2 FVKESK. The CDR3 sequence is 15 residues long. DNA of the CDR3: TGTGCCAGCAGCATGGGACAGCTTTACACCGGGGAGCTGTTTTTT. Translation gives CASSMGQLYTGELFF. Combining the CDR3 with reference TRBV14 and TRBJ2-2 gives the whole variable domain EAGVTQFPSHSVIEKGQTVTLRCDPISGHDNLYWYRRVMGKEIKFLLHFVKESKQDESGMPNNRFLAERTGGTYSTLKVQPAELEDSGVYFCASSMGQLYTGELFFGEGSRLTVL.

The chain is built from TRBV9 and TRBJ1-2, with TRBD1 as a possible D gene (6 bases). The CDR3 extends over 12 amino acids. The germline V and J ends were trimmed by 3 bases and 5 bases, with 8 bases remaining between them. Germline V gene sequence: CDR1 SGDLS, CDR2 YYNGEE. As DNA, the CDR3 is TGTGCCAGCAGCGAGGGGGGATATGGCTACACCTTC. Translated, it gives CASSEGGYGYTF.

V and J are TRBV5-8 and TRBJ1-1; 7 positions match TRBD1. Trimming removed 3 bases from V and 4 bases from J; junction bases left unmatched: 9. The CDR3 is 15 amino acids. The germline V gene encodes CDR1 SGHTS and CDR2 YDEGEE. The CDR3 here is CASSSRDRSVTEAFF. CDR3 coding DNA: TGTGCCAGCAGCTCCCGGGACAGAAGTGTCACTGAAGCTTTCTTT.

The chain joins TRBV19 to TRBJ1-2; 7 bases line up with TRBD1. The CDR3 length is 12 residues. Germline V CDR1 and CDR2: LNHDA, SQIVND (reference sequence). The J segment lost 8 bases and the V segment lost 7 bases, leaving 7 bases of the junction unmatched. The CDR3 sequence: CASTQVGGGYTF. In nucleotides, the CDR3 is TGTGCCAGTACTCAAGTAGGGGGCGGCTACACCTTC.

In regard to this clone: Other DNA sequences from this sample encode an identical CDR3 as well. The chain combines TRBV9 with TRBJ2-2, with no clear D. V shed 0 bases and J shed 5 bases, with 5 bases lying between them. This CDR3 has 13 residues. Germline CDR1 is SGDLS and CDR2 is YYNGEE. This chain's CDR3 is CASSVAGTGELFF. The CDR3 nucleotides read TGTGCCAGCAGCGTAGCCGGGACCGGGGAGCTGTTTTTT.

The chain recombines TRBV11-2 with TRBJ2-2, with 13 nucleotides matching TRBD2. CDR1 and CDR2 from the germline V gene are SGHAT and FQNNGV. J lost 5 bases, V lost 2 bases, and 2 bases had no gene match. The CDR3 is made up of 16 amino acids. The CDR3 DNA follows: TGTGCCAGCAGCTTATGGACTAGCGGGAGAACCGGGGAGCTGTTTTTT. Translating gives CASSLWTSGRTGELFF.

This clone is a singleton in its sample. The rearrangement uses TRBV5-4 and TRBJ2-1, with D perhaps matching TRBD1 (5 bases). The germline V gene has CDR1 SGHNT and CDR2 YYREEE (reference sequence). V lost 0 bases, J lost 4 bases, and 8 bases lay in between. The CDR3 runs 14 residues. The CDR3 bases are TGTGCCAGCAGCTTGGGGGGCGCGTACAATGAGCAGTTCTTC. Protein sequence: CASSLGGAYNEQFF.

The genes are TRBV4-1 and TRBJ1-5; TRBD1 matches 7 bases. Germline V gene lookup returns CDR1 MGHRA and CDR2 YSYEKL. The junction had 3 bases not matched to a gene; V was cut back by 3 bases and J by 4 bases. This CDR3 contains 14 residues. CDR3 nucleotides: TGCGCCAGCAGCCATGTGACAGGGAATCAGCCCCAGCATTTT. Translating it yields CASSHVTGNQPQHF.

Regarding this clone: The identical CDR3 is also encoded by other nucleotide sequences in the sample. The chain joins TRBV18 to TRBJ1-2; TRBD1 aligns across 9 bases. Germline CDR1 is KGHSH and CDR2 is LQKENI. The CDR3 covers 15 residues. V lost 3 bases, J lost 1 base, and 3 bases stayed unmatched. The DNA of the CDR3 is TGTGCCAGCTCACCTTCGGGACAGGGTAACTATGGCTACACCTTC. Residues: CASSPSGQGNYGYTF.

CDR3 region: CASSLGRGYPPETQYF. CDR3 sequence (DNA): TGTGCCAGCAGCTTAGGGCGCGGCTACCCCCCAGAGACCCAGTACTTC. This chain links TRBV11-2 with TRBJ2-5; D uncertain. The germline gives CDR1 SGHAT, CDR2 FQNNGV. The V gene lost 1 base and the J gene lost 4 bases, with 16 bases spanning the gap. This CDR3 contains 16 residues.

The genes are TRBV30 and TRBJ2-5; 8 bases match TRBD2. V dropped 3 bases and J dropped 6; count of bases not matched to a gene: 6. The CDR3 length is 13 residues. Germline CDR1 reads GTSNPN; CDR2 reads SVGIG (reference sequence). The CDR3 bases are TGTGCCTGGAGGGTGACGGGGGGGAAGACCCAGTACTTC. It codes for CAWRVTGGKTQYF. The full variable domain, completed using reference TRBV30 and TRBJ2-5, is SQTIHQWPATLVQPVGSPLSLECTVEGTSNPNLYWYRQAAGRGLQLLFYSVGIGQISSEVPQNLSASRPQDRQFILSSKKLLLSDSGFYLCAWRVTGGKTQYFGPGTRLLVL.

This chain joins TRBV11-1 and TRBJ2-3, with D perhaps being TRBD1 or TRBD2 (5 bases each). The CDR3 has 12 amino acids. CDR1 SGHAT and CDR2 FQDESV come from the germline V gene (reference sequence). V lost 5 bases, J lost 5 bases, and 8 bases lay in between. The chain's CDR3 is CASSRGLDTQYF. The CDR3 coding sequence is TGTGCCAGCAGCCGGGGCCTAGATACGCAGTATTTT.

The V and J genes are TRBV21-1 and TRBJ1-4. TRBV21-1 is marked as a pseudogene. The CDR3 runs 11 residues. The DNA for the CDR3 is TGTGCCAGCAGTGAGGGTGAAAAACTGTTTTTT. It translates to CASSEGEKLFF.

In its sample, this clone was seen once. The J gene is TRBJ2-7, the V gene TRBV11-2, with 13 nucleotides matching TRBD2. V lost 5 bases and J lost 4; bases outside the gene matches: 11. The CDR3 covers 17 residues. In germline, CDR1 is SGHAT, CDR2 FQNNGV. The CDR3 is CASSPPLLAGGPYEQYF. The CDR3 coding sequence is TGTGCCAGCAGCCCCCCTCTACTAGCGGGAGGGCCATACGAGCAGTACTTC.

The chain joins TRBV5-1 to TRBJ2-4; the match to TRBD1 covers 8 bases. J lost 1 base, V lost 4 bases, and 4 bases had no gene match. Germline V lookup: CDR1 SGHRS, CDR2 YFSETQ. This CDR3 is 15 amino acids long. The CDR3 reads CASSRTGSAKNIQYF. The CDR3 region has the DNA TGCGCCAGCAGCAGGACAGGGTCGGCCAAAAACATTCAGTACTTC.

The gene calls are TRBV19 and TRBJ2-1; D not certain. Trimming took off 5 bases at V and 0 bases at J, with 8 bases between the two ends. The CDR3 contains 14 residues. CDR1 LNHDA and CDR2 SQIVND come from the germline V gene (reference sequence). The CDR3 DNA follows: TGTGCCAGTAGTGGCCAGTCCTCCTACAATGAGCAGTTCTTC. As protein: CASSGQSSYNEQFF.

This clone showed up just a few times. The rearrangement links TRBV28 to TRBJ1-2, with D maybe TRBD1 (5 bases). V was trimmed by 6 bases and J by 6 bases, leaving 11 bases between them. Germline V gene data show CDR1 as MDHEN and CDR2 as SYDVKM. There are 12 residues in the CDR3. The CDR3 nucleotides read TGTGCCAGCAGCCCGTCGACAGATGGCTACACCTTC. It is translated as CASSPSTDGYTF.

This clone was counted between two and nine times. The V and J genes are TRBV6-1 and TRBJ1-5, with TRBD1 matching over 8 bases. The CDR3 extends over 14 amino acids. From germline, CDR1 is MNHNS and CDR2 SASEGT. The V gene end was trimmed by 7 bases and the J gene end by 5 bases; junction bases not matched to a gene: 7. The CDR3 spells CASTWTGPHQPQHF. The CDR3, as DNA: TGTGCCAGCACCTGGACAGGGCCCCATCAGCCCCAGCATTTT.

The chain has TRBV29-1 and TRBJ2-1; possibly TRBD1 for D (5 bases). CDR1 is SQVTM, CDR2 ANQGSEA, per germline. The CDR3 sequence is 14 residues long. The CDR3 sequence: CTALPGFTYNEQFF. CDR3 DNA: TGCACCGCTCTCCCAGGGTTTACCTACAATGAGCAGTTCTTC.

For this clone: This CDR3 is also generated by other DNA sequences in the sample. The V call is TRBV28, the J call TRBJ1-5, with D tentatively TRBD1 (5 bases). The CDR3 has 12 residues. Germline V gives CDR1 MDHEN, CDR2 SYDVKM. The germline V and J ends were trimmed by 4 bases and 6 bases, with 7 bases remaining between them. Here the CDR3 DNA reads TGTGCCAGCAGTTGGGGGGGTCAGCCCCAGCATTTT. Residues: CASSWGGQPQHF. Full variable domain (missing parts from reference TRBV28 and TRBJ1-5): DVKVTQSSRYLVKRTGEKVFLECVQDMDHENMFWYRQDPGLGLRLIYFSYDVKMKEKGDIPEGYSVSREKKERFSLILESASTNQTSMYLCASSWGGQPQHFGDGTRLSIL.

The DNA of the CDR3 is TGTGCCAGCAGCGTTACCGGACAGGGCTCTGGAAACACCATATATTTT. Its translation: CASSVTGQGSGNTIYF. The V and J genes are TRBV9 and TRBJ1-3; TRBD1 matches at 8 bases. Trimming removed 2 bases from V and 0 bases from J; junction bases left unmatched: 4. The CDR3 totals 16 residues. Germline V lookup: CDR1 SGDLS, CDR2 YYNGEE.

V usage is TRBV28 and J usage is TRBJ2-3, with 9 bases fitting TRBD1. CDR1 is MDHEN, CDR2 SYDVKM, per germline. The CDR3 length is 17 residues. V lost 4 bases and J lost 2; bases outside the gene matches: 10. DNA of the CDR3: TGTGCCAGCAGTTCGACCCGGACAGGGGAGGCCACAGATACGCAGTATTTT. Its protein is CASSSTRTGEATDTQYF.

The chain combines TRBV10-3 with TRBJ2-2; TRBD1 matches at 7 bases. CDR3 length: 16 residues. V lost 2 bases and J lost 0; bases outside the gene matches: 3. The V gene's germline CDR1 is ENHRY and CDR2 SYGVKD. CDR3 protein: CAISEVGTANTGELFF. DNA for the CDR3: TGTGCCATCAGTGAGGTCGGGACAGCGAACACCGGGGAGCTGTTTTTT.

V usage is TRBV5-1 and J usage is TRBJ2-3, with 7 bases identical to TRBD2. The CDR3 spans 15 residues. Per the germline V gene, CDR1 is SGHRS and CDR2 is YFSETQ. Trimming took 7 bases from V and 6 from J; bases not matched to a gene: 14. The CDR3 spells CASGRTSGAVDTQYF. DNA for the CDR3: TGCGCCAGCGGAAGGACTAGTGGGGCCGTGGATACGCAGTATTTT.

The rearrangement joins TRBV19 to TRBJ1-2, with TRBD1 identical over 7 bases. The CDR3 sequence is 13 residues long. V shed 5 bases, J shed 8 bases, and the junction held 8 bases outside the gene matches. Germline V CDR1 and CDR2: LNHDA, SQIVND (reference sequence). CDR3 sequence (DNA): TGTGCCAGTAGTGTGACAGGGTTAAGCGGCTACACCTTC. Amino acid sequence: CASSVTGLSGYTF.